Presented here are 29 T cell receptor beta chains from one specimen sequenced in a study of blood T cell repertoires in COVID-19. Produced via immunoSEQ multiplex PCR; TCRdb's table is partial and in-frame only. The sample holds about 100,000 clones; 85% are singletons and the top ten take roughly 13%. The sequencing input was peripheral blood. These receptor sequences come from a human donor in a cohort sampled during active COVID-19.

This clone was counted between two and nine times. The gene calls are TRBV4-2 and TRBJ2-1; 10 nucleotides agree with TRBD2. CDR3 length: 15 residues. Trimming at V came to 1 base and at J to 5 bases, leaving 2 bases not matched to a gene. Germline V CDR1 and CDR2: LGHNA, YNFKEQ. The CDR3: CASSQGTSGDNEQFF. In nucleotides, the CDR3 is TGTGCCAGCAGCCAAGGGACTAGCGGTGACAATGAGCAGTTCTTC.

This clone was recorded once. This rearrangement joins TRBV18 to TRBJ2-5, with TRBD1 matching over 12 bases. V lost 2 bases and J lost 5; bases outside the gene matches: 3. The CDR3 contains 15 residues. Germline V gene sequence: CDR1 KGHSH, CDR2 LQKENI. DNA for the CDR3: TGTGCCAGCTCACCAGGGACAGGGGGCGGCGAGACCCAGTACTTC. Protein product: CASSPGTGGGETQYF.

The chain uses TRBV2 and TRBJ1-1, with a weak D call TRBD1 (6 bases). From germline, CDR1 is SNHLY and CDR2 FYNNEI. CDR3 size: 14 residues. V shed 6 bases and J shed 5 bases, with 16 bases lying between them. The CDR3 bases are TGTGCCAGCAGAGACACAGGGACGGCTACTGAAGCTTTCTTT. Protein sequence: CASRDTGTATEAFF.

This chain joins TRBV15 and TRBJ1-1, with D possibly matching TRBD1 (5 bases). Between the trimmed V and J ends, which lost 3 bases and 6 bases, there was a span of 11 bases. Germline V CDR1 and CDR2: LNHNV, YYDKDF (reference sequence). The CDR3 spans 13 residues. CDR3 protein: CATSSQGVAEAFF. CDR3 nucleotides: TGTGCCACCAGCAGTCAGGGTGTCGCTGAAGCTTTCTTT.

This clone has a handful of counts. The rearrangement links TRBV5-1 to TRBJ2-3; 11 bases match TRBD2. CDR1 is SGHRS, CDR2 YFSETQ, per germline. The CDR3 is 18 amino acids. V gave up 7 bases and J gave up 0 bases; unmatched junction bases: 13. The CDR3 DNA reads as TGCGCCAGCCGGATCCGTCCCCTAGCGGGGGGTAGCACAGATACGCAGTATTTT. Its protein product is CASRIRPLAGGSTDTQYF.

This clone came up once. The chain joins TRBV14 to TRBJ2-3; 7 bases match TRBD2. Germline lookup yields CDR1 SGHDN and CDR2 FVKESK. V shed 4 bases and J 5 bases; nucleotides not matched to a gene: 12. The CDR3 length is 16 residues. The CDR3 here is CASSRRLALGEDTQYF. The CDR3 bases are TGTGCCAGCAGCCGCAGACTAGCCCTAGGGGAAGATACGCAGTATTTT.

The chain recombines TRBV3-1 (or the pseudogene TRBV3-2) with TRBJ2-1; TRBD2 aligns across 7 bases. Germline CDR1 and CDR2: LGHDT and YNNKEL (reference sequence). This CDR3 is built from 17 residues. With 0 bases clipped from V and 3 bases from J, the junction kept 8 bases outside the gene matches. The CDR3 DNA reads as TGTGCCAGCAGCCAAGATACAATGCTAGCGGTCTACAATGAGCAGTTCTTC. Protein product: CASSQDTMLAVYNEQFF.

V is TRBV3-1 (or the pseudogene TRBV3-2) and J is TRBJ2-7; tentatively, D is TRBD2 (5 bases). Deletions cut 1 base from V and 7 bases from J, with 8 bases between. The CDR3 runs to 12 residues. Germline V gives CDR1 LGHDT, CDR2 YNNKEL (reference sequence). CDR3 sequence: CASSQVRGEQYF. The DNA of the CDR3 is TGTGCCAGCAGCCAAGTTCGAGGGGAGCAGTACTTC.

The chain is built from TRBV5-6 and TRBJ1-4; 10 bases agree with TRBD1. The germline CDR1 and CDR2 sequences are SGHDT and YYEEEE. The CDR3 sequence is 16 residues long. Trimming took 4 bases from V and 4 from J; bases not matched to a gene: 7. CDR3 region: CASSLGTGDNNEKLFF. The CDR3 nucleotides are TGTGCCAGCAGCCTCGGGACAGGGGATAATAATGAAAAACTGTTTTTT.

The V call is TRBV4-3, the J call TRBJ2-7; no definite D call. The CDR3 extends over 13 amino acids. Germline loops: CDR1 LGHNA, CDR2 YSLEER. Trimming took off 0 bases at V and 4 bases at J, with 7 bases between the two ends. The CDR3 region is CASSQDSSYEQYF. CDR3 nucleotides: TGCGCCAGCAGCCAAGATTCGAGTTACGAGCAGTACTTC.

The V call is TRBV4-1, the J call TRBJ1-2, with no clear D. Deletions cut 2 bases from V and 8 bases from J, with 12 bases between. Looked up from germline, CDR1 is MGHRA and CDR2 is YSYEKL. CDR3 length equals 13 residues. The CDR3 bases are TGCGCCAGCAGCCAAACCGGTACCTGGGGCTACACCTTC. It encodes CASSQTGTWGYTF.

The chain has TRBV30 and TRBJ1-5; D unclear. The CDR3 totals 13 residues. The V gene lost 0 bases and the J gene lost 3 bases, with 6 bases spanning the gap. The V gene's germline CDR1 is GTSNPN and CDR2 SVGIG (reference sequence). For the CDR3, the DNA is TGTGCCTGGAGTGTACAGATCAATCAGCCCCAGCATTTT. It yields the protein CAWSVQINQPQHF.

J is TRBJ2-5 and V is TRBV15; D gene unclear. CDR3 length: 13 amino acids. V was shortened by 3 bases and J by 5 bases, with 10 bases between the two germline ends. Per the germline V gene, CDR1 is LNHNV and CDR2 is YYDKDF (reference sequence). The DNA of the CDR3 is TGTGCCACCAGCAGCAGACCGAGGGAGACCCAGTACTTC. This codes for CATSSRPRETQYF.

V is TRBV21-1 and J is TRBJ1-2. TRBV21-1 is a pseudogene locus. The CDR3 totals 14 residues. The CDR3 DNA reads as TGTGCCAGCAGCAAACGCTGGGGAGGGAATGGCTACACCTTC. Amino acids: CASSKRWGGNGYTF.

The chain uses TRBV2 and TRBJ2-7, with D possibly being TRBD1 (5 bases). Germline CDR1 reads SNHLY; CDR2 reads FYNNEI. V dropped 6 bases and J dropped 7 bases, with 22 bases sitting between them. This CDR3 has 15 residues. The DNA of the CDR3 is TGTGCCAGCAGCACCACAGGCGCTCCCTCGTATGAGCAGTACTTC. It encodes CASSTTGAPSYEQYF.

The chain is built from TRBV4-1 and TRBJ2-7; possible D gene TRBD2, 6 bases. The length of the CDR3 is 15 residues. Germline CDR1 and CDR2: MGHRA and YSYEKL. Trimming stripped 2 bases from V and 5 bases from J, with 16 bases between. The CDR3 region is CASSQNNLGGDEQYF. Here the CDR3 DNA reads TGCGCCAGCAGCCAAAATAATCTGGGCGGGGACGAGCAGTACTTC.

This sequence joins TRBV7-9 and TRBJ2-2; 8 positions match TRBD1. CDR1 SEHNR and CDR2 FQNEAQ come from the germline V gene (reference sequence). The length of the CDR3 is 16 residues. V dropped 3 bases and J dropped 2; count of bases not matched to a gene: 5. CDR3 region: CASSFPTGANTGELFF. In DNA form, the CDR3 reads TGTGCCAGCAGCTTCCCGACAGGGGCCAACACCGGGGAGCTGTTTTTT.

V and J are TRBV12-3 or TRBV12-4 and TRBJ2-3; a weak D match, TRBD2 (5 bases). The CDR3 has 12 amino acids. V lost 3 bases, J lost 10 bases, and 11 bases lay in between. CDR3 in DNA: TGTGCCAGCAGTTTCCCGACTAACTCGCAGTATTTT. This sequence encodes CASSFPTNSQYF.

The rearrangement joins TRBV3-1 (or the pseudogene TRBV3-2) to TRBJ1-6; D gene unclear. V lost 1 base and J 9 bases, leaving 19 bases between the germline ends. Germline V gene sequence: CDR1 LGHDT, CDR2 YNNKEL (reference sequence). This CDR3 comprises 17 residues. CDR3 nucleotides: TGTGCCAGCAGCCAAGGATCTTCCCCCCCTAGGAGTTCACCCCTCCACTTT. This translates into CASSQGSSPPRSSPLHF.

J is TRBJ1-3 and V is TRBV9; the D is unclear. V lost 0 bases and J 1 base, leaving 14 bases between the germline ends. Germline CDR1 SGDLS, CDR2 YYNGEE. The CDR3 extends over 17 amino acids. CDR3 DNA sequence: TGTGCCAGCAGCGTAGGGGTCCAGGCCCGATCTGGAAACACCATATATTTT. Translating gives CASSVGVQARSGNTIYF.

The rearrangement uses TRBV19 and TRBJ1-5; maybe TRBD1 (5 bases). V was cut by 7 bases and J by 9 bases, with 22 bases left in between. Germline V lookup: CDR1 LNHDA, CDR2 SQIVND (reference sequence). The length of the CDR3 is 15 residues. In nucleotides, the CDR3 is TGTGCCAGTACGGCGGGGGAGGATCGGGGGGTGCCCCAGCATTTT. Encoded protein: CASTAGEDRGVPQHF. The complete variable domain, with remaining parts taken from reference TRBV19 and TRBJ1-5, reads DGGITQSPKYLFRKEGQNVTLSCEQNLNHDAMYWYRQDPGQGLRLIYYSQIVNDFQKGDIAEGYSVSREKKESFPLTVTSAQKNPTAFYLCASTAGEDRGVPQHFGDGTRLSIL.

J is TRBJ2-1 and V is TRBV7-9, with 7 bases fitting TRBD2. Germline V gives CDR1 SEHNR, CDR2 FQNEAQ (reference sequence). The CDR3 runs to 16 residues. V shed 5 bases, J shed 5 bases, and the junction held 12 bases outside the gene matches. Here the CDR3 reads CASSPSVGLSNNEQFF. The CDR3 coding sequence is TGTGCCAGCAGCCCCTCGGTGGGACTAAGCAACAATGAGCAGTTCTTC.

The genes are TRBV6-5 and TRBJ2-7; maybe TRBD1 (6 bases). Germline V gives CDR1 MNHEY, CDR2 SVGAGI. CDR3 length equals 15 residues. V lost 6 bases to trimming and J lost 2 bases, with 17 bases between them. CDR3 in DNA: TGTGCCAGCAGGGTCACTTCAGGGGTCCCCTACGAGCAGTACTTC. Protein: CASRVTSGVPYEQYF.

This chain uses TRBV6-2 or TRBV6-3 with TRBJ2-7; 9 nucleotides align to TRBD1. V lost 7 bases to trimming and J lost 3 bases; unmatched junction nucleotides: 7. Germline V CDR1 and CDR2: MNHEY, SVGEGT. The CDR3 runs 14 residues. The CDR3 spells CASNPGQGNYEQYF. The CDR3 DNA reads as TGTGCCAGCAACCCGGGACAGGGCAACTACGAGCAGTACTTC.

V gene TRBV30 combines with J gene TRBJ2-7; maybe TRBD2 (5 bases). From germline, CDR1 is GTSNPN and CDR2 SVGIG (reference sequence). This CDR3 is 11 amino acids long. The germline V and J ends were trimmed by 8 bases and 2 bases, with 10 bases remaining between them. For the CDR3, the DNA is TGTGCCGGAAAGGGAGCCTACGAGCAGTACTTC. It codes for CAGKGAYEQYF.

The chain carries TRBV5-1 and TRBJ1-2; no clear D. The germline V and J ends were trimmed by 4 bases and 4 bases, with 11 bases remaining between them. This CDR3 has 13 residues. Germline CDR1 and CDR2: SGHRS and YFSETQ. CDR3 amino acids: CASSPQDVYGYTF. The DNA of the CDR3 is TGCGCCAGCAGCCCTCAGGATGTCTATGGCTACACCTTC.

The chain is built from TRBV11-2 and TRBJ2-7; D gene uncertain. The CDR3 length is 18 residues. V was trimmed by 7 bases and J by 0 bases, leaving 25 bases between them. Germline values: CDR1 SGHAT, CDR2 FQNNGV. As DNA, the CDR3 is TGTGCCAGCAAATCCTCCGGCAGGTTTGACCCTCGCTCCTACGAGCAGTACTTC. Protein product: CASKSSGRFDPRSYEQYF.

V is TRBV7-2 and J is TRBJ2-5; TRBD2 matches 13 bases. J lost 5 bases, V lost 5 bases, and 8 bases had no gene match. The germline gives CDR1 SGHTA, CDR2 FQGNSA. The CDR3 length is 16 residues. This CDR3 reads CASSPGGLAGLETQYF. The CDR3 DNA reads as TGTGCCAGCAGCCCAGGGGGACTAGCGGGGTTGGAGACCCAGTACTTC.

V gene TRBV19 combines with J gene TRBJ1-5, with TRBD1 matching 8 bases. Germline V lookup: CDR1 LNHDA, CDR2 SQIVND (reference sequence). V was pared by 1 base and J by 4 bases, with 6 bases of the junction left unmatched. The CDR3 length is 16 residues. This chain's CDR3 is CASSIVGDRGNQPQHF. The CDR3 DNA reads as TGTGCCAGTAGTATAGTTGGTGACAGGGGTAATCAGCCCCAGCATTTT.